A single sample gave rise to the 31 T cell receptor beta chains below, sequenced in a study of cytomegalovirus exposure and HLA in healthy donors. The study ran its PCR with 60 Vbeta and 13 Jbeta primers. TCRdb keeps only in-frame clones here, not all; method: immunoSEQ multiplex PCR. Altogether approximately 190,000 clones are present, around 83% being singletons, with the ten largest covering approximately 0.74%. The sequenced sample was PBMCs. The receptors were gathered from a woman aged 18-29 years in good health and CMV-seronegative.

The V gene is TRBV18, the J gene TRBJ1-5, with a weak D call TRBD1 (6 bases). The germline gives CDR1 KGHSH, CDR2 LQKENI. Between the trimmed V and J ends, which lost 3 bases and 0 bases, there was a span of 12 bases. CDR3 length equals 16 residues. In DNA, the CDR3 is TGTGCCAGCTCACCTGAAACAGGGATTAGCAATCAGCCCCAGCATTTT. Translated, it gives CASSPETGISNQPQHF.

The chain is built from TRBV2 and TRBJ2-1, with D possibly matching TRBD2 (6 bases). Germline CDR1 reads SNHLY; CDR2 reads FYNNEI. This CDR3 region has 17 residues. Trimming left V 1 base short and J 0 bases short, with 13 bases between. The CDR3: CASSEEAGPASYNEQFF. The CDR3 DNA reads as TGTGCCAGCAGTGAAGAGGCGGGACCTGCCTCCTACAATGAGCAGTTCTTC. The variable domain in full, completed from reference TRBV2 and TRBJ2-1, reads EPEVTQTPSHQVTQMGQEVILRCVPISNHLYFYWYRQILGQKVEFLVSFYNNEISEKSEIFDDQFSVERPDGSNFTLKIRSTKLEDSAMYFCASSEEAGPASYNEQFFGPGTRLTVL.

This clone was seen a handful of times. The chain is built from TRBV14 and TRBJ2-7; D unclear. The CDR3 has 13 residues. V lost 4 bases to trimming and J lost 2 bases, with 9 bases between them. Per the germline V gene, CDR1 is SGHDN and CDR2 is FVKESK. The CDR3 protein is CASSLVETYEQYF. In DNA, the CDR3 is TGTGCCAGCAGCCTCGTAGAAACCTACGAGCAGTACTTC.

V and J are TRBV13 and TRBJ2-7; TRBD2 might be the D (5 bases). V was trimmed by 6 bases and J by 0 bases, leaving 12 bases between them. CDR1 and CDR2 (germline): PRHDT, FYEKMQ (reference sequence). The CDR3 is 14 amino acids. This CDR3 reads CASRYGMFSYEQYF. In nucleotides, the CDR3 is TGTGCCAGCAGATACGGGATGTTCTCCTACGAGCAGTACTTC.

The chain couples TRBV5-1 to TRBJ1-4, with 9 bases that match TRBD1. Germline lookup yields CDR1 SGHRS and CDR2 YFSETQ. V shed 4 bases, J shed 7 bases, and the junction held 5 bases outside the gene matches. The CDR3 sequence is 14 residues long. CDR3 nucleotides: TGCGCCAGCAGCCCCGGGACAGGGAGTGAAAAACTGTTTTTT. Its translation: CASSPGTGSEKLFF.

The CDR3 region has the DNA TGTGCCAGCAGTCCGGGACAGGACGTTCGGGAGCAGTACTTC. Translated: CASSPGQDVREQYF. The V and J genes are TRBV28 and TRBJ2-7, with 8 bases matching TRBD1. Per germline, CDR1 MDHEN and CDR2 SYDVKM. J was trimmed by 7 bases and V by 5 bases; bases with no gene match: 10. The CDR3 consists of 14 residues. The full variable domain, with the rest looked up from reference TRBV28 and TRBJ2-7, is DVKVTQSSRYLVKRTGEKVFLECVQDMDHENMFWYRQDPGLGLRLIYFSYDVKMKEKGDIPEGYSVSREKKERFSLILESASTNQTSMYLCASSPGQDVREQYFGPGTRLTVT.

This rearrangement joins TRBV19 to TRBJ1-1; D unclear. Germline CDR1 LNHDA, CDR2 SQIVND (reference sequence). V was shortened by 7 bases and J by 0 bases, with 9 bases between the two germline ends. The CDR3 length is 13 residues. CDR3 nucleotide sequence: TGTGCCAGTACTCTCGGGGTGAACACTGAAGCTTTCTTT. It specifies CASTLGVNTEAFF. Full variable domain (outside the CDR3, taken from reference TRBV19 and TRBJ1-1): DGGITQSPKYLFRKEGQNVTLSCEQNLNHDAMYWYRQDPGQGLRLIYYSQIVNDFQKGDIAEGYSVSREKKESFPLTVTSAQKNPTAFYLCASTLGVNTEAFFGQGTRLTVV.

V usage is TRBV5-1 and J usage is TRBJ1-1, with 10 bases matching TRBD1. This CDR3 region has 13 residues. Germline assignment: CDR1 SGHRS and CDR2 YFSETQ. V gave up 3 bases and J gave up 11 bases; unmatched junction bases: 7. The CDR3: CASSSDRGYVAFF. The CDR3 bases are TGCGCCAGCAGCTCGGACAGGGGGTATGTTGCTTTCTTT.

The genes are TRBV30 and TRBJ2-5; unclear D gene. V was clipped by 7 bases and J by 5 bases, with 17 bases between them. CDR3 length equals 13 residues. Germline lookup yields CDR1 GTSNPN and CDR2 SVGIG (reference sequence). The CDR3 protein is CASSFSFYETQYF. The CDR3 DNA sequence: TGTGCCTCCTCGTTCTCCTTCTACGAGACCCAGTACTTC.

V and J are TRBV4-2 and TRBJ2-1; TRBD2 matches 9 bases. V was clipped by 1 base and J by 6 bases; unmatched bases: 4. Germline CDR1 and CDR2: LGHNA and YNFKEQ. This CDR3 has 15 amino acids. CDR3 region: CASSQGREGLNEQFF. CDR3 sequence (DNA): TGTGCCAGCAGCCAAGGGCGGGAGGGCCTCAATGAGCAGTTCTTC.

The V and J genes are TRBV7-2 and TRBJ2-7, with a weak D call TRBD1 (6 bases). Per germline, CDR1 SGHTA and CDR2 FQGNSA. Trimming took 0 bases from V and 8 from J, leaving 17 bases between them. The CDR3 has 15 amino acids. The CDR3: CASSLAQGQAYQQYF. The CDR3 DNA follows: TGTGCCAGCAGCTTAGCGCAGGGACAAGCGTACCAGCAGTACTTC.

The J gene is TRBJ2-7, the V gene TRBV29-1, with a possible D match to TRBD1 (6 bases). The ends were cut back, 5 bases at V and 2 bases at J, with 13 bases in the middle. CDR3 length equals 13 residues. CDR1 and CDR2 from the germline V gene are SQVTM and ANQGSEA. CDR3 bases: TGCAGCGTTCGACCGGACAGTACCTACGAGCAGTACTTC. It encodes CSVRPDSTYEQYF.

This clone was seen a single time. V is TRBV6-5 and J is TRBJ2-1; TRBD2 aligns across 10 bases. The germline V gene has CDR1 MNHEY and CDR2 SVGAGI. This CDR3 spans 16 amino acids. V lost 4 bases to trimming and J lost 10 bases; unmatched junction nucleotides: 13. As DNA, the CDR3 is TGTGCCAGCAGTTTATCCAGCGGGGGGGCCCAGGGAGAGCAGTTCTTC. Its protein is CASSLSSGGAQGEQFF.

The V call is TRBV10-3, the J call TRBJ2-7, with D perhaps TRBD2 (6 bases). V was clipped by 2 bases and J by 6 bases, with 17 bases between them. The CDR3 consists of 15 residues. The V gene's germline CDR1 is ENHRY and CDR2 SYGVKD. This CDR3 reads CAISEKAADYVEQYF. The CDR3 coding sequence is TGTGCCATCAGTGAGAAGGCGGCGGACTATGTCGAGCAGTACTTC.

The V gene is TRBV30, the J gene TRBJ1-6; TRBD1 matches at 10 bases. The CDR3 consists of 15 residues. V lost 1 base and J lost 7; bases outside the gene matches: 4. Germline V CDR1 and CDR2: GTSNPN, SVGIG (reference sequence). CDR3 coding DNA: TGTGCCTGGAGTGAACAGGGACAGGGGAATTCACCCCTCCACTTT. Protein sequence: CAWSEQGQGNSPLHF.

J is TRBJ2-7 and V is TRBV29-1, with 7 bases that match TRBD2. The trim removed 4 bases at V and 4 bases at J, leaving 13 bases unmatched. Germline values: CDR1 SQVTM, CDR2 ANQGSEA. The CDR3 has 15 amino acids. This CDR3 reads CSVVSLQRGIYEQYF. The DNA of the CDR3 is TGCAGCGTTGTGTCTCTCCAGCGGGGAATTTACGAGCAGTACTTC.

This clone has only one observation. The chain's CDR3 is CASSQDLGGIGYTF. DNA of the CDR3: TGTGCCAGCAGCCAGGATCTGGGAGGGATTGGCTACACCTTC. This chain uses TRBV14 with TRBJ1-2; D gene ambiguous. V dropped 3 bases and J dropped 7 bases, with 15 bases sitting between them. Looked up from germline, CDR1 is SGHDN and CDR2 is FVKESK. The CDR3 is 14 residues long.

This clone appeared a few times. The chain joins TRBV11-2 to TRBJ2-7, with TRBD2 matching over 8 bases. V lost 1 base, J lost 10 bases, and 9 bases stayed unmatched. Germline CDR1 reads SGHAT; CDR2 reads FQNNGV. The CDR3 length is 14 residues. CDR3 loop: CASSLAGAGGYQYF. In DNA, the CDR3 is TGTGCCAGCAGCTTAGCTGGCGCGGGAGGTTATCAGTACTTC.

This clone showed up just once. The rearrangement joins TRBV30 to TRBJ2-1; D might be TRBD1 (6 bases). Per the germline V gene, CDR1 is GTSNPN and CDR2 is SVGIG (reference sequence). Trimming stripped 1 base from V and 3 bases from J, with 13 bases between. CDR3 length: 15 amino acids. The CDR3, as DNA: TGTGCCTGGAGTGGACATGGGGGCGTCTACAATGAGCAGTTCTTC. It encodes CAWSGHGGVYNEQFF.

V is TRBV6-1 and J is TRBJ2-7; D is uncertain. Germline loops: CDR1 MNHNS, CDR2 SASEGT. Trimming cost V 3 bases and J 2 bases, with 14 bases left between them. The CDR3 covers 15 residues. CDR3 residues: CASSDSGLSTYEQYF. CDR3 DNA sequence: TGTGCCAGCAGTGATTCTGGGCTATCGACCTACGAGCAGTACTTC.

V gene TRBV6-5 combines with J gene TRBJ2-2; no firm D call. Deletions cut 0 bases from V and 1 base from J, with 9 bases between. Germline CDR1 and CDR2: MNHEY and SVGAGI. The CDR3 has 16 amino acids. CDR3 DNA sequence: TGTGCCAGCAGTTACTCGATAGCTCGGAACACCGGGGAGCTGTTTTTT. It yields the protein CASSYSIARNTGELFF.

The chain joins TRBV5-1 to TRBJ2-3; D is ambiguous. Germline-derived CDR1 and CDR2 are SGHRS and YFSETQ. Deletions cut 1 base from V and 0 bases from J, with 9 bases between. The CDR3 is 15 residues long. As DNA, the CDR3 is TGCGCCAGCAGCTTGACAACCGCTAGCACAGATACGCAGTATTTT. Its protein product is CASSLTTASTDTQYF.

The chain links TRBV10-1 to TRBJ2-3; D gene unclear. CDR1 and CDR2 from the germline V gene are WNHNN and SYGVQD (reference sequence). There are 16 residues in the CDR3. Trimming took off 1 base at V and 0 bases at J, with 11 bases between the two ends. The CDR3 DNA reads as TGCGCCAGCAGTGAGTGGGCAGCCGCTAGCACAGATACGCAGTATTTT. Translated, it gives CASSEWAAASTDTQYF.

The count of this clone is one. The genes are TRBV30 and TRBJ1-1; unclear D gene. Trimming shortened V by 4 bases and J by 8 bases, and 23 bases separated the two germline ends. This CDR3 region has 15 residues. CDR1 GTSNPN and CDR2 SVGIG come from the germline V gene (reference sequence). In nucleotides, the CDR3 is TGTGCCTGGATTAAACCCCCCCGGACGACGGGGGAAGCTTTCTTT. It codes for CAWIKPPRTTGEAFF.

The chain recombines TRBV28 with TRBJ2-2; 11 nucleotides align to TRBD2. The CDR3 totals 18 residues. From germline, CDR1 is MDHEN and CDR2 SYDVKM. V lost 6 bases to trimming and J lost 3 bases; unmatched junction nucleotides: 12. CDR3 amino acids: CASSRPGSGRADTGELFF. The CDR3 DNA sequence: TGTGCCAGCAGCCGACCCGGTAGCGGGAGGGCGGACACCGGGGAGCTGTTTTTT.

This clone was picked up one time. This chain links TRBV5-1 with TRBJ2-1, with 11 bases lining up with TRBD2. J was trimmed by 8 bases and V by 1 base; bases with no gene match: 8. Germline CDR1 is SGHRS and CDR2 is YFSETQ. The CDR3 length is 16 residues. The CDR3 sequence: CASSLNLAGGRHEQFF. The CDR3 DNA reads TGCGCCAGCAGCTTGAATCTAGCGGGAGGTCGCCATGAGCAGTTCTTC.

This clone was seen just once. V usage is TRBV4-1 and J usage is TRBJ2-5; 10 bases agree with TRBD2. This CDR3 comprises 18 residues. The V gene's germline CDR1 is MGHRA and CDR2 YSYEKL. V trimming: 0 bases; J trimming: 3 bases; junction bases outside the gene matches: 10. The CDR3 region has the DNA TGCGCCAGCAGCCAAGATGGCCCATCAACTAGCGGGGAAGAGACCCAGTACTTC. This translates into CASSQDGPSTSGEETQYF.

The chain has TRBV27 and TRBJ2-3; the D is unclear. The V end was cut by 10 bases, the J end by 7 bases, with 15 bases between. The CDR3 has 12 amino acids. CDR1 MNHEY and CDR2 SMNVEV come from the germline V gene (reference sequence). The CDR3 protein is CATISPQYTQYF. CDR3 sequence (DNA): TGTGCCACTATTAGTCCCCAATATACGCAGTATTTT.

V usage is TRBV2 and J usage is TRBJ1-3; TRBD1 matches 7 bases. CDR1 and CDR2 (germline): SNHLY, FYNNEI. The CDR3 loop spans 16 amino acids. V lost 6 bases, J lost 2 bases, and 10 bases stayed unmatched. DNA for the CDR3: TGTGCCAGCAGAGAACGACAGGGTCCTCCTGGAAACACCATATATTTT. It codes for CASRERQGPPGNTIYF.

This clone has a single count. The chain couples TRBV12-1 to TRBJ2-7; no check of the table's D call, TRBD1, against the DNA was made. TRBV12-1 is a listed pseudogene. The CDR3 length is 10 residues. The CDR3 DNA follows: TGTGCCAGCTGGGGCGACGAGCAGTACTTC. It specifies CASWGDEQYF.

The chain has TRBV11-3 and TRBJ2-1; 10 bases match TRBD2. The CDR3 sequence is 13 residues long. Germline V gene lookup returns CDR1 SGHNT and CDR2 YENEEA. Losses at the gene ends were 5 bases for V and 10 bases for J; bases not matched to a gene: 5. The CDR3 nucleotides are TGTGCCAGCAGCCTATCGGGACTAGCGGAGCAGTTCTTC. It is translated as CASSLSGLAEQFF.